A single sample is the source of the 20 T cell receptor beta chains below, sequenced in a study of response to subunit inactivated influenza vaccine. TCRdb processed the RT-PCR reads anew with MiXCR; each CDR3 protein has one entry. This sample has over 450,000 distinct CDR3 sequences; 13% occur once, and the top ten carry under 15%. The material was PBMCs from blood, obtained 35 to 45 days after vaccination. All receptors derive from a man between 45 and 60 years old who received an inactivated influenza vaccine.

This clonotype was picked up a small number of times. The rearrangement joins TRBV10-3 to TRBJ2-7, with TRBD2 as a possible D gene (6 bases). The CDR3 runs to 13 residues. The V end lost 8 bases, the J end lost 4 bases, and 15 bases lay between the germline ends. Germline V lookup: CDR1 ENHRY, CDR2 SYGVKD. CDR3 bases: TGTGCCATCGGTAGTAATCGGGGGTACGAGCAGTACTTC. Its protein product is CAIGSNRGYEQYF.

The J gene is TRBJ2-1, the V gene TRBV28; D not resolved. There are 14 residues in the CDR3. V lost 5 bases, J lost 7 bases, and 15 bases lay in between. CDR1 MDHEN and CDR2 SYDVKM come from the germline V gene. In DNA, the CDR3 is TGTGCCAGCAGTCCTCCCTCCGGTAGGAATGAGCAGTTCTTC. It is translated as CASSPPSGRNEQFF.

This clonotype has only a few counts. This rearrangement joins TRBV28 to TRBJ1-1; D uncertain. V lost 6 bases and J lost 0, with 11 bases in between. The CDR3 sequence is 14 residues long. The V gene's germline CDR1 is MDHEN and CDR2 SYDVKM. The CDR3 sequence is CASRKGEVNTEAFF. In nucleotides, the CDR3 is TGTGCCAGCAGAAAGGGTGAAGTGAACACTGAAGCTTTCTTT.

This clonotype was seen a few times. The rearrangement joins TRBV4-1 to TRBJ2-5, with D perhaps being TRBD1 or TRBD2 (5 bases each). This CDR3 has 15 amino acids. V gave up 4 bases and J gave up 1 base, with 13 bases separating them. Germline CDR1 and CDR2: MGHRA and YSYEKL. The DNA for the CDR3 is TGCGCCAGCAGCCGGGGGTCAACCCTCCAAGAGACCCAGTACTTC. Amino acid sequence: CASSRGSTLQETQYF.

In this sample, this clonotype turned up a few times. V usage is TRBV5-5 and J usage is TRBJ2-5; a possible D gene is TRBD1 (6 bases). V was cut by 4 bases and J by 5 bases, with 12 bases left in between. CDR3 length: 13 residues. Germline V gives CDR1 SGHKS, CDR2 YYEKEE (reference sequence). In DNA form, the CDR3 reads TGTGCCAGCAGCCCCATAAGGGGGGAGACCCAGTACTTC. Protein: CASSPIRGETQYF.

The rearrangement uses TRBV4-3 and TRBJ2-2; 12 bases map to TRBD2. The CDR3 is 18 amino acids. V was clipped by 5 bases and J by 4 bases; unmatched bases: 11. Germline assignment: CDR1 LGHNA and CDR2 YSLEER. The DNA for the CDR3 is TGCGCCAGCAGCGCAACGCTAGCGGGAGGGCCAGGCACCGGGGAGCTGTTTTTT. Translation: CASSATLAGGPGTGELFF.

This clonotype was seen a few times. The chain recombines TRBV20-1 with TRBJ1-4, with 7 bases matching TRBD1. Trimming took 5 bases from V and 6 from J; bases not matched to a gene: 9. The CDR3 has 14 residues. In germline, CDR1 is DFQATT, CDR2 SNEGSKA (reference sequence). The DNA for the CDR3 is TGCAGTGCTCGTGAGGGGGCGATGGATGAAAAACTGTTTTTT. This translates into CSAREGAMDEKLFF.

This chain uses TRBV6-2 or TRBV6-3 with TRBJ2-7; the D gene could be TRBD1 or TRBD2 (5 bases each). Looked up from germline, CDR1 is MNHEY and CDR2 is SVGEGT. The CDR3 spans 14 residues. Trimming took off 10 bases at V and 3 bases at J, with 19 bases between the two ends. This CDR3 is CATFKRDGYYEQYF. CDR3 bases: TGTGCCACGTTTAAACGGGACGGATACTACGAGCAGTACTTC.

V is TRBV19 and J is TRBJ1-6; 9 bases match TRBD1. The germline V gene has CDR1 LNHDA and CDR2 SQIVND (reference sequence). The CDR3 spans 15 residues. The junction had 8 bases not matched to a gene; V was cut back by 5 bases and J by 9 bases. The CDR3 here is CASSPLGDRVSPLHF. CDR3 DNA sequence: TGTGCCAGTAGTCCCCTCGGGGACAGGGTTTCACCCCTCCACTTT.

The chain uses TRBV2 and TRBJ2-2; 9 positions match TRBD2. There are 13 residues in the CDR3. The trim removed 9 bases at V and 3 bases at J, leaving 2 bases unmatched. The V gene's germline CDR1 is SNHLY and CDR2 FYNNEI. The CDR3 sequence: CASSGSDTGELFF. The CDR3 nucleotides read TGTGCCAGTAGCGGGAGCGACACCGGGGAGCTGTTTTTT.

V usage is TRBV5-1 and J usage is TRBJ2-2; 7 bases align to TRBD2. The germline V gene encodes CDR1 SGHRS and CDR2 YFSETQ. J gave up 0 bases and V 4 bases, and 3 bases lay outside the gene matches. CDR3 length equals 15 residues. CDR3 in amino acids: CASSPTSANTGELFF. Written as DNA, the CDR3 is TGCGCCAGCAGCCCCACTAGCGCGAACACCGGGGAGCTGTTTTTT.

This clonotype was seen at least ten times. CDR3 bases: TGTGCCAGCAGGCCGGGACTCAACACCGGGGAGCTGTTTTTT. Amino acid sequence: CASRPGLNTGELFF. The chain links TRBV12-3 or TRBV12-4 to TRBJ2-2; tentatively, D is TRBD2 (6 bases). The CDR3 spans 14 residues. Trimming took off 6 bases at V and 2 bases at J, with 10 bases between the two ends.

The chain recombines TRBV3-1 with TRBJ2-1, with 10 bases matching TRBD2. Germline V gene sequence: CDR1 LGHDT, CDR2 YNNKEL (reference sequence). With 1 base clipped from V and 9 bases from J, the junction kept 6 bases outside the gene matches. The CDR3 has 15 amino acids. In nucleotides, the CDR3 is TGTGCCAGCAGCCAAGGGAGCGGGGGGGCGTTTGAGCAGTTCTTC. As protein: CASSQGSGGAFEQFF.

The rearrangement joins TRBV5-1 to TRBJ1-3; the match to TRBD1 covers 8 bases. The germline CDR1 and CDR2 sequences are SGHRS and YFSETQ. The CDR3 is 14 amino acids. The V segment lost 4 bases and the J segment 4 bases; nucleotides outside the gene matches: 4. The CDR3 sequence is CASSTDRDGNTIYF. In DNA, the CDR3 is TGCGCCAGCAGCACGGACAGGGACGGAAACACCATATATTTT.

On this clonotype itself: A much bigger clone sits one base away, suggesting this may be a read error. This chain links TRBV3-1 with TRBJ2-7; the D call may be TRBD1 or TRBD2 (5 bases each). The CDR3 covers 14 residues. CDR1 and CDR2 from the germline V gene are LGHDT and YNNKEL (reference sequence). The CDR3 bases are TGTGCCGGCAGCCAATGGGAGAGGGACCACGAGCAGTACTTC. Translation: CAGSQWERDHEQYF.

This clonotype was detected only a few times. The chain employs TRBV4-3 and TRBJ2-1, with 8 bases that match TRBD2. V lost 4 bases to trimming and J lost 9 bases; unmatched junction nucleotides: 11. The CDR3 sequence is 15 residues long. Per germline, CDR1 LGHNA and CDR2 YSLEER. CDR3 sequence: CASSPHSGGAIEQFF. DNA for the CDR3: TGCGCCAGCAGCCCCCACTCCGGGGGGGCCATTGAGCAGTTCTTC.

This clonotype was counted only a few times. The V and J genes are TRBV7-6 and TRBJ1-6; possibly TRBD1 for D (5 bases). Trimming stripped 3 bases from V and 9 bases from J, with 15 bases between. CDR1 is SGHVS and CDR2 is FNYEAQ in the germline V gene. This CDR3 is built from 15 residues. DNA of the CDR3: TGTGCCAGCAGCTTCGACCGGGGCTTCGGTTCACCCCTCCACTTT. Its translation: CASSFDRGFGSPLHF.

This clonotype was recorded a few times. The rearrangement links TRBV6-2 or TRBV6-3 to TRBJ2-7; D ambiguous. Germline V gene sequence: CDR1 MNHEY, CDR2 SVGEGT. The ends were cut back, 2 bases at V and 12 bases at J, with 17 bases in the middle. The CDR3 is 13 residues long. CDR3 nucleotide sequence: TGTGCCAGCAGTTACCCCTCCTCGAGCCGTCCGTACTTC. This codes for CASSYPSSSRPYF.

This clonotype was detected only a few times. J is TRBJ2-1 and V is TRBV20-1, with 7 bases fitting TRBD1. CDR1 is DFQATT and CDR2 is SNEGSKA in the germline V gene (reference sequence). The J segment lost 1 base and the V segment lost 2 bases, leaving 5 bases of the junction unmatched. This CDR3 is built from 15 residues. The CDR3 loop reads CSARFQGVSYNEQFF. The CDR3 DNA reads TGCAGTGCTAGATTCCAGGGGGTATCCTACAATGAGCAGTTCTTC.

This clonotype showed up many times. The V call is TRBV7-2, the J call TRBJ2-7; 13 nucleotides line up with TRBD2. The CDR3 covers 13 residues. V was clipped by 8 bases and J by 2 bases; unmatched bases: 0. The germline V gene encodes CDR1 SGHTA and CDR2 FQGNSA. In DNA, the CDR3 is TGTGCCAGCGGACTAGCGGGGGCCTACGAGCAGTACTTC. Its translation is CASGLAGAYEQYF.